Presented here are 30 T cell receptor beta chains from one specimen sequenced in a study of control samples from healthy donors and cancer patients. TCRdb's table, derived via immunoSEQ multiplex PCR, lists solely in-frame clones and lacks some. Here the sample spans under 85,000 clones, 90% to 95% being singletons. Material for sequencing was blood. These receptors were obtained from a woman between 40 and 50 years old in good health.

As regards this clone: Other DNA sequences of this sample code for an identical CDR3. Here the CDR3 reads CATSDRTEVTGELFF. CDR3 bases: TGTGCCACCAGTGATAGGACAGAGGTTACCGGGGAGCTGTTTTTT. The V gene is TRBV24-1, the J gene TRBJ2-2, with D possibly being TRBD1 (6 bases). The germline V gene has CDR1 KGHDR and CDR2 SFDVKD. This CDR3 has 15 amino acids. V was shortened by 3 bases and J by 5 bases, with 12 bases between the two germline ends.

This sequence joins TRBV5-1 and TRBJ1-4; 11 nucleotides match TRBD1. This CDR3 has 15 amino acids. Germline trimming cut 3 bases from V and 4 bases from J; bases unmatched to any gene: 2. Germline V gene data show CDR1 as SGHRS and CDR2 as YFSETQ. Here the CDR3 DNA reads TGCGCCAGCAGCTCGGACAGGGGGCTTAATGAAAAACTGTTTTTT. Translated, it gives CASSSDRGLNEKLFF.

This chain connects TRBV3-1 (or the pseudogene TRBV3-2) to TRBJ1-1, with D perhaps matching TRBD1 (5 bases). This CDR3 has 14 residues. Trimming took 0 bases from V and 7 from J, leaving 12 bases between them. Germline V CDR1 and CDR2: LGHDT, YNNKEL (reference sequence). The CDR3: CASSQEVGAVEAFF. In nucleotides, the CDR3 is TGTGCCAGCAGCCAAGAAGTCGGGGCCGTTGAAGCTTTCTTT.

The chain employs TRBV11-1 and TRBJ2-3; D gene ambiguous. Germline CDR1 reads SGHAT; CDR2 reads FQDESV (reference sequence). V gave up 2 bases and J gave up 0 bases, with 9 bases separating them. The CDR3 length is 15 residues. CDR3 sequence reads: CASSLLPTSTDTQYF. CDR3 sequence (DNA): TGTGCCAGCAGCTTACTTCCCACGAGCACAGATACGCAGTATTTT.

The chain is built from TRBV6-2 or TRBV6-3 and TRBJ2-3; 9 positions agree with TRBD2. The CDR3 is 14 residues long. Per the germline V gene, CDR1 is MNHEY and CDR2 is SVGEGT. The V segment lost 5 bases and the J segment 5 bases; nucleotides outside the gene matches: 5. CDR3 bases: TGTGCCAGCAGTCCGCGGGGGGGCCAAGATACGCAGTATTTT. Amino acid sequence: CASSPRGGQDTQYF.

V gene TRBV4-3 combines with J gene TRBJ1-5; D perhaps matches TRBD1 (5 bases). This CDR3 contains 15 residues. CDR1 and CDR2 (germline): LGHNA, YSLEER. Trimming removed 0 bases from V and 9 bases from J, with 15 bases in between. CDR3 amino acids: CASSQDPTGQTPQHF. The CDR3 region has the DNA TGCGCCAGCAGCCAAGATCCAACAGGCCAGACGCCCCAGCATTTT.

The CDR3 loop reads CASSQGDRASPLHF. DNA of the CDR3: TGTGCCAGCAGCCAAGGGGACAGGGCTTCACCCCTCCACTTT. The chain links TRBV3-1 (or the pseudogene TRBV3-2) to TRBJ1-6; 9 nucleotides match TRBD1. V shed 1 base and J 9 bases; nucleotides not matched to a gene: 1. This CDR3 has 14 residues. Germline CDR1 is LGHDT and CDR2 is YNNKEL (reference sequence).

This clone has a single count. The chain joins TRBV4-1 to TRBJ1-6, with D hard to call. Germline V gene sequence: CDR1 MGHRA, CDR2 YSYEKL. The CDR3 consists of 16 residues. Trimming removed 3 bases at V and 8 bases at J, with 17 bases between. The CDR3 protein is CASSHHSTGGDSPLHF. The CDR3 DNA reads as TGCGCCAGCAGCCACCACTCGACGGGCGGGGATTCACCCCTCCACTTT.

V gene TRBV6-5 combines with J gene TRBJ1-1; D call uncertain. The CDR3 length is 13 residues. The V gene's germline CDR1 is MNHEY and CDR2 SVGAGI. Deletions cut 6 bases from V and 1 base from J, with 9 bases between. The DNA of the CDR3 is TGTGCCAGCAGGGCCGCGGGGAACACTGAAGCTTTCTTT. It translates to CASRAAGNTEAFF.

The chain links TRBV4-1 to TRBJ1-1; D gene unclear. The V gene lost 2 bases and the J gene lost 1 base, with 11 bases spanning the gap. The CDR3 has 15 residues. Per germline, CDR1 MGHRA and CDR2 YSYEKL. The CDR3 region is CASSQNSRGNTEAFF. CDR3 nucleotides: TGCGCCAGCAGCCAAAATTCCCGGGGGAACACTGAAGCTTTCTTT.

CDR3 sequence (DNA): TGTGCCAGCAGTTCTAGTGAGATCAAAAACATTCAGTACTTC. The encoded protein is CASSSSEIKNIQYF. J is TRBJ2-4 and V is TRBV28; D is unclear. The CDR3 spans 14 residues. The V end was cut by 4 bases, the J end by 3 bases, with 10 bases between. Germline V gives CDR1 MDHEN, CDR2 SYDVKM.

The CDR3 DNA is TGTGCCAGCAGCTTAGTTTCCTTGAACACCGGGGAGCTGTTTTTT. Protein product: CASSLVSLNTGELFF. The chain links TRBV7-2 to TRBJ2-2, with D hard to call. The CDR3 is made up of 15 amino acids. The V gene's germline CDR1 is SGHTA and CDR2 FQGNSA. V was clipped by 1 base and J by 1 base, with 7 bases between them.

The CDR3 DNA reads as TGCGCCAGCAGCTTGGGCGCTAGCGGAACCTACGAGCAGTACTTC. Its protein is CASSLGASGTYEQYF. The V gene is TRBV5-1, the J gene TRBJ2-7, with 7 bases aligning to TRBD2. In germline, CDR1 is SGHRS, CDR2 YFSETQ. The V gene end was trimmed by 0 bases and the J gene end by 2 bases; junction bases not matched to a gene: 5. This CDR3 comprises 15 residues. The full variable domain, rest sourced from reference TRBV5-1 and TRBJ2-7, is KAGVTQTPRYLIKTRGQQVTLSCSPISGHRSVSWYQQTPGQGLQFLFEYFSETQRNKGNFPGRFSGRQFSNSRSEMNVSTLELGDSALYLCASSLGASGTYEQYFGPGTRLTVT.

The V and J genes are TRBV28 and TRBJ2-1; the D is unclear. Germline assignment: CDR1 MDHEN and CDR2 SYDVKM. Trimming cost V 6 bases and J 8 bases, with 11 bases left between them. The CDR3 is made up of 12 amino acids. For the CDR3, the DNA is TGTGCCAGCAGCCCCGCGATTGATGAGCAGTTCTTC. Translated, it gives CASSPAIDEQFF. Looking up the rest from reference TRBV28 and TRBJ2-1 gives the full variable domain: DVKVTQSSRYLVKRTGEKVFLECVQDMDHENMFWYRQDPGLGLRLIYFSYDVKMKEKGDIPEGYSVSREKKERFSLILESASTNQTSMYLCASSPAIDEQFFGPGTRLTVL.

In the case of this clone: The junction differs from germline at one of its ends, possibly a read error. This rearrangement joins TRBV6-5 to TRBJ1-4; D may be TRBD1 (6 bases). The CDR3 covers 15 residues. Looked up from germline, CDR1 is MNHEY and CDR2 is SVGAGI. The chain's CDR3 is CASSRTRGAKEKLFF. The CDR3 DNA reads TGTGCCAGCAGTAGGACCAGGGGCGCTAAGGAAAAACTGTTTTTT.

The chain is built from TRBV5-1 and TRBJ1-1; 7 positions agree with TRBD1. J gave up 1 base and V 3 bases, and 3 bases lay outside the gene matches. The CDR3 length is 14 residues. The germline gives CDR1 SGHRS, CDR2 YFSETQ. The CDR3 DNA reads TGCGCCAGCAGCTCCCGGACAGGGAACACTGAAGCTTTCTTT. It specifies CASSSRTGNTEAFF.

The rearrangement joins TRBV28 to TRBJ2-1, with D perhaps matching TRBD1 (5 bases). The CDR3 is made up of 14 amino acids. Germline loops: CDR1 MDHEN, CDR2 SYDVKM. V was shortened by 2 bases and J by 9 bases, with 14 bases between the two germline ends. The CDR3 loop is CASSLIGAQGEQFF. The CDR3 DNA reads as TGTGCCAGCAGTTTAATTGGGGCGCAGGGTGAGCAGTTCTTC.

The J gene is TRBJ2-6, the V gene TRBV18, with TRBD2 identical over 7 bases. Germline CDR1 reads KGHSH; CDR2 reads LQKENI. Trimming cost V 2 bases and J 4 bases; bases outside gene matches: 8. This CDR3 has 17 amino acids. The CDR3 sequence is CASSPIQAGDGANVLTF. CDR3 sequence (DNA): TGTGCCAGCTCACCAATCCAGGCGGGGGACGGGGCCAACGTCCTGACTTTC. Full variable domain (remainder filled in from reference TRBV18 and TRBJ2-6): NAGVMQNPRHLVRRRGQEARLRCSPMKGHSHVYWYRQLPEEGLKFMVYLQKENIIDESGMPKERFSAEFPKEGPSILRIQQVVRGDSAAYFCASSPIQAGDGANVLTFGAGSRLTVL.

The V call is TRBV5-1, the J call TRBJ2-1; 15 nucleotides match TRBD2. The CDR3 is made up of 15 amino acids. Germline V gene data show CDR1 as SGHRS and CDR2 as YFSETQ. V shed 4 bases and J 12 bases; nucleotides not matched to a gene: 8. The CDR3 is CASSPRTSGGGRQFF. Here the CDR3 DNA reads TGCGCCAGCAGCCCCAGGACTAGCGGGGGGGGTCGGCAGTTCTTC.

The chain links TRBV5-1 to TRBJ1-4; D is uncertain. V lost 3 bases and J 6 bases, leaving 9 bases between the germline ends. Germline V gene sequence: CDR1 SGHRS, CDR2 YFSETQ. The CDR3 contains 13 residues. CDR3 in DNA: TGCGCCAGCAGCTCCAGAGTTGATGAAAAACTGTTTTTT. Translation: CASSSRVDEKLFF.

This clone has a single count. CDR3 bases: TGTGCCAGCAGTTTATACCCTGCTAACGAGCAGTACTTC. It specifies CASSLYPANEQYF. The genes are TRBV12-3 or TRBV12-4 and TRBJ2-7, with unresolved D. The CDR3 has 13 amino acids. V was pared by 2 bases and J by 5 bases, with 10 bases between.

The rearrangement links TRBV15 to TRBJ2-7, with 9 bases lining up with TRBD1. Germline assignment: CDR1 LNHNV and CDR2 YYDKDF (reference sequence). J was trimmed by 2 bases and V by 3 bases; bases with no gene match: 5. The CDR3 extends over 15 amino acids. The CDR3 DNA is TGTGCCACCAGCAGCCCGGGACAGGGAACCTACGAGCAGTACTTC. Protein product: CATSSPGQGTYEQYF.

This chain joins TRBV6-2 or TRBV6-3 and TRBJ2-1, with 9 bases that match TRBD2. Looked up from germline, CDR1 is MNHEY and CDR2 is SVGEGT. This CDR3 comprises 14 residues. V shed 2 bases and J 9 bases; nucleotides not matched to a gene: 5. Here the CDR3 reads CASSYASGEVEQFF. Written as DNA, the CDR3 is TGTGCCAGCAGTTACGCTAGCGGGGAGGTTGAGCAGTTCTTC.

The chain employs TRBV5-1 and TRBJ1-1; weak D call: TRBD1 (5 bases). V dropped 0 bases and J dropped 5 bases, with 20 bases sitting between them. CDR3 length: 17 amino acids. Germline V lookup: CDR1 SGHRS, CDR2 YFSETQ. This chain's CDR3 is CASSLGGFGGAWTEAFF. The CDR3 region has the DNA TGCGCCAGCAGCTTGGGTGGGTTCGGGGGAGCCTGGACTGAAGCTTTCTTT.

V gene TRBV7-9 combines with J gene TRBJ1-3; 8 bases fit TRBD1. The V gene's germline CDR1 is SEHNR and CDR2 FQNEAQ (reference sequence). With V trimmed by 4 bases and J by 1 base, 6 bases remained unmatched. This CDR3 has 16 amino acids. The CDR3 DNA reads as TGTGCCAGCAGCTCACCAGGGGGCGAGTCTGGAAACACCATATATTTT. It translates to CASSSPGGESGNTIYF.

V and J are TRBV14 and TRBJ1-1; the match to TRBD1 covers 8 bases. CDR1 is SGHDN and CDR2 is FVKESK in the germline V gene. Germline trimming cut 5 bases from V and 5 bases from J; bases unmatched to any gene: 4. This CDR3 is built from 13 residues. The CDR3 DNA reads TGTGCCAGCAGCACACAGGGGGGGACTGAAGCTTTCTTT. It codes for CASSTQGGTEAFF.

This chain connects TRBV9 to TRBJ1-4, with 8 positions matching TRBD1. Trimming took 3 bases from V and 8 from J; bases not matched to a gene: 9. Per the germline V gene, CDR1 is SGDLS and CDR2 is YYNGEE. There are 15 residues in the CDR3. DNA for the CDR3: TGTGCCAGCAGCGAGACAGGGGCGGGTTGGGAAAAACTGTTTTTT. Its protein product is CASSETGAGWEKLFF.

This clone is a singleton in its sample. Written as DNA, the CDR3 is TGTGCCAGCAGTTTAGTCAGGGCGAAGACCCAGTACTTC. Protein: CASSLVRAKTQYF. The V call is TRBV28, the J call TRBJ2-5, with D tentatively TRBD1 (5 bases). Germline V gene data show CDR1 as MDHEN and CDR2 as SYDVKM. The CDR3 has 13 residues. V was pared by 2 bases and J by 6 bases, with 10 bases between.

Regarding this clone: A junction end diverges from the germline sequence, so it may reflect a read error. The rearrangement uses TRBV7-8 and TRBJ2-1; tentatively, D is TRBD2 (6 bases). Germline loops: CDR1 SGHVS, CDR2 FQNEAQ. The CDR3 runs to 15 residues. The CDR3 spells CASSYPLGGYTEQFF. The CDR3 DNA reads TGTGCCAGCAGCTATCCCCTGGGGGGTTACACTGAGCAGTTCTTC.

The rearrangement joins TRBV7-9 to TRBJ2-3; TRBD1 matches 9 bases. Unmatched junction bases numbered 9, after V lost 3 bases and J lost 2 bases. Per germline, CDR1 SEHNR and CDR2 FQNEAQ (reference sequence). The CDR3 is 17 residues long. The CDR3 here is CASSLGTGGYHTDTQYF. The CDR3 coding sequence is TGTGCCAGCAGCTTGGGAACAGGGGGCTATCACACAGATACGCAGTATTTT. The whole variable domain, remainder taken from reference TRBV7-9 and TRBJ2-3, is DTGVSQNPRHKITKRGQNVTFRCDPISEHNRLYWYRQTLGQGPEFLTYFQNEAQLEKSRLLSDRFSAERPKGSFSTLEIQRTEQGDSAMYLCASSLGTGGYHTDTQYFGPGTRLTVL.